This T cell receptor beta chain was observed in a study of OX40 agonist ivuxolimab in advanced cancers. The overall study: Ivuxolimab, an antibody that agonizes OX40 (CD134), was administered to the patients. Study findings and constraints: Antigens targeted by the expanded peripheral T cells were not determined.

As regards this clone: Its antigen is currently unknown.

Only in-frame clones appear in the TCRdb table, and some are missing; sequencing was by immunoSEQ multiplex PCR. The sample lists about 74,000 clones; less than 90% were seen once. Blood samples were obtained at baseline, cycle 4 day 1, and cycle 7 day 1. V shed 0 bases and J 5 bases; nucleotides not matched to a gene: 3. CDR1 LNHNV and CDR2 YYDKDF come from the germline V gene (reference sequence). CDR3 length: 15 amino acids. The receptor comes from an adult with an advanced solid tumor such as melanoma, head and neck, liver or kidney cancer. Source: CD4+ or CD8+ T cells sorted from blood, taken in a trial of the OX40 agonist ivuxolimab. This rearrangement joins TRBV15 to TRBJ2-2; 7 nucleotides align to TRBD1. The chain's CDR3 is CATSREARGTGELFF. DNA of the CDR3: TGTGCCACCAGCAGAGAGGCCAGGGGGACCGGGGAGCTGTTTTTT.